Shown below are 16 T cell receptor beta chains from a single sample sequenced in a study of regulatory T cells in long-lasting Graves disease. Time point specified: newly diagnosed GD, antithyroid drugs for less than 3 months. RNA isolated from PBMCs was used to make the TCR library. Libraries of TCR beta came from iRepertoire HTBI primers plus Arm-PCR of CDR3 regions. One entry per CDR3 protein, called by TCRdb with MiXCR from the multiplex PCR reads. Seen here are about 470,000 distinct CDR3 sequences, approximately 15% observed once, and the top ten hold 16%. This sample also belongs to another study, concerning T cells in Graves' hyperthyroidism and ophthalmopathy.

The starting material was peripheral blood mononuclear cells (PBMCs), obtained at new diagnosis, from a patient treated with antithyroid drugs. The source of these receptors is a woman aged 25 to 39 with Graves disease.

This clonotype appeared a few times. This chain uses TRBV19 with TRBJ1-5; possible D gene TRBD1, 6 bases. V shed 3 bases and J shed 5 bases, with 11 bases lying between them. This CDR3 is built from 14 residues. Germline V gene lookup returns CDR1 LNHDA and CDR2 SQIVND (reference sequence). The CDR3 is CASSIRKGDQPQHF. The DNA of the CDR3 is TGTGCCAGTAGTATCCGAAAGGGGGATCAGCCCCAGCATTTT.

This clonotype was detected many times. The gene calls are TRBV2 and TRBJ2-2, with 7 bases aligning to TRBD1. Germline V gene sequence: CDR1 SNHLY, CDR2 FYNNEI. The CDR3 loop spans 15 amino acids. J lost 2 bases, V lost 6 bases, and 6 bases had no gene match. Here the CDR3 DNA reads TGTGCCAGCAGCCGACAGGGAACCAACACCGGGGAGCTGTTTTTT. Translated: CASSRQGTNTGELFF. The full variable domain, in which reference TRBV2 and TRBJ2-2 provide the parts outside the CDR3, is EPEVTQTPSHQVTQMGQEVILRCVPISNHLYFYWYRQILGQKVEFLVSFYNNEISEKSEIFDDQFSVERPDGSNFTLKIRSTKLEDSAMYFCASSRQGTNTGELFFGEGSRLTVL.

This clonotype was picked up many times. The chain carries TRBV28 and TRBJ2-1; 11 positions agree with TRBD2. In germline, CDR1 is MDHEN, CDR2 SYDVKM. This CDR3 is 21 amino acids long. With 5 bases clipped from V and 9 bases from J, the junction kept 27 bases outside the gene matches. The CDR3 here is CASSPRRRPGSRLAGSAEQFF. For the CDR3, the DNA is TGTGCCAGCAGTCCCCGCCGGCGGCCAGGGTCGAGACTAGCGGGATCAGCTGAGCAGTTCTTC. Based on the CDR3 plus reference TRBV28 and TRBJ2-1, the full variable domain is DVKVTQSSRYLVKRTGEKVFLECVQDMDHENMFWYRQDPGLGLRLIYFSYDVKMKEKGDIPEGYSVSREKKERFSLILESASTNQTSMYLCASSPRRRPGSRLAGSAEQFFGPGTRLTVL.

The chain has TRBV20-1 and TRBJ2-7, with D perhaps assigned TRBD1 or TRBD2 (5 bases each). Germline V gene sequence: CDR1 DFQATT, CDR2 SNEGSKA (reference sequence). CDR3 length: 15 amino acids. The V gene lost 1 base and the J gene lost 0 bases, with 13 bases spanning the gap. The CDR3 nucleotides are TGCAGTGCTAGAGCCGACTCGAGGGGCTCCTACGAGCAGTACTTC. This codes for CSARADSRGSYEQYF.

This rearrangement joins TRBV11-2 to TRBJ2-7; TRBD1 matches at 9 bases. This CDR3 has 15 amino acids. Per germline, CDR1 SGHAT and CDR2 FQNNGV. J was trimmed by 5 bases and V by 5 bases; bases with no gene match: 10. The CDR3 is CASSAPGTGTNEQYF. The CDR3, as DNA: TGTGCCAGCAGCGCTCCCGGGACAGGGACGAACGAGCAGTACTTC. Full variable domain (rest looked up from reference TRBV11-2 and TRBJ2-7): EAGVAQSPRYKIIEKRQSVAFWCNPISGHATLYWYQQILGQGPKLLIQFQNNGVVDDSQLPKDRFSAERLKGVDSTLKIQPAKLEDSAVYLCASSAPGTGTNEQYFGPGTRLTVT.

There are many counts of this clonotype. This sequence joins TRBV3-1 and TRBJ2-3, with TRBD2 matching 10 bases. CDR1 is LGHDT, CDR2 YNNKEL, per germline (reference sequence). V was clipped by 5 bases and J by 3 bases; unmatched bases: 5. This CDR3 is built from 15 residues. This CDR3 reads CASSWTSGPTDTQYF. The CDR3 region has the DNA TGTGCCAGCAGCTGGACTAGCGGACCGACAGATACGCAGTATTTT.

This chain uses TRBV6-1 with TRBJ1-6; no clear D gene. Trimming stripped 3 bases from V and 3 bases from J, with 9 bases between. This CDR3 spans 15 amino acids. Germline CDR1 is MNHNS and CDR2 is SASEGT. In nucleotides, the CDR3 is TGTGCCAGCAGTGAGACGGGTTTCTATAATTCACCCCTCCACTTT. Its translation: CASSETGFYNSPLHF.

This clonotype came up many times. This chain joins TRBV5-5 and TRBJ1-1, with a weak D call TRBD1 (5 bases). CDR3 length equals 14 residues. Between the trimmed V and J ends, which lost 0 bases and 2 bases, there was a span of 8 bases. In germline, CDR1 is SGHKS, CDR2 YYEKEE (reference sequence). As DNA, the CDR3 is TGTGCCAGCAGCTTGGGACAGATTAACACTGAAGCTTTCTTT. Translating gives CASSLGQINTEAFF.

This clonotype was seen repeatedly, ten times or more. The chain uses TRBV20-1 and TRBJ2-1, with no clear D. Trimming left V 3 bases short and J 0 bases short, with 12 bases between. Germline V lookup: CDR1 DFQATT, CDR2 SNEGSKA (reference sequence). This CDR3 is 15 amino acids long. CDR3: CSASSPSSSYNEQFF. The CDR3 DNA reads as TGCAGTGCTAGTTCCCCCTCAAGCTCCTACAATGAGCAGTTCTTC.

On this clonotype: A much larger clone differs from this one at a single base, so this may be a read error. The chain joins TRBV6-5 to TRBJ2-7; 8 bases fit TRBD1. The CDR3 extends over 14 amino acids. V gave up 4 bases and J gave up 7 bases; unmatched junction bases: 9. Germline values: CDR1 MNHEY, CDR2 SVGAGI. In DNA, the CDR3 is TGTGCCAGCAGTTCTTTGACAGGGGTGAATGAGCAGTACTTC. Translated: CASSSLTGVNEQYF.

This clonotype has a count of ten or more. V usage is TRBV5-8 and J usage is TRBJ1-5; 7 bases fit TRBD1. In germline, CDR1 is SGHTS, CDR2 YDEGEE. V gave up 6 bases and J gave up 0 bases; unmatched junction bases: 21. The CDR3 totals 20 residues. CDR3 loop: CASKATFSWGTAYSNQPQHF. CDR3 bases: TGTGCCAGCAAGGCAACCTTCTCGTGGGGGACAGCCTATAGCAATCAGCCCCAGCATTTT.

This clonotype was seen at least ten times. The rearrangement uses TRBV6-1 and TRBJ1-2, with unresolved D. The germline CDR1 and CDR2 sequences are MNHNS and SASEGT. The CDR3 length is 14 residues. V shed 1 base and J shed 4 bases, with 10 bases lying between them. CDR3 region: CASSEEGALYGYTF. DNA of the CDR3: TGTGCCAGCAGTGAAGAAGGCGCACTCTATGGCTACACCTTC.

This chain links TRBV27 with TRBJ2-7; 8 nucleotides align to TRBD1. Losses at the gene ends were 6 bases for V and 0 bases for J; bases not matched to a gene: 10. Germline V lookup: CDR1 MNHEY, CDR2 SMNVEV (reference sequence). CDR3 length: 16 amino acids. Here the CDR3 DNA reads TGTGCCAGCAGGGTGACAGGGGCCGCCAGCTCCTACGAGCAGTACTTC. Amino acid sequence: CASRVTGAASSYEQYF.

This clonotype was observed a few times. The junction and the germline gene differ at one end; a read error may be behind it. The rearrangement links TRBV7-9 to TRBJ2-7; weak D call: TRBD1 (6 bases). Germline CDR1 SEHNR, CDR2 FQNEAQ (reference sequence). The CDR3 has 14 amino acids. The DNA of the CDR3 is TGTGTCAGCAGCTTAACGCCAGGGGAATACGAGCAGTACTTC. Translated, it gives CVSSLTPGEYEQYF.

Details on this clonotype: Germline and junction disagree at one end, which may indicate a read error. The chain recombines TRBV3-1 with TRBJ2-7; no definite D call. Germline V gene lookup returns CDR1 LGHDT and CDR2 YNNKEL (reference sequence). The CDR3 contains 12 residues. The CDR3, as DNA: TGTGCCCGCAGCCTGTCCCCCTACGAGCAGTACTTC. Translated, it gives CARSLSPYEQYF.

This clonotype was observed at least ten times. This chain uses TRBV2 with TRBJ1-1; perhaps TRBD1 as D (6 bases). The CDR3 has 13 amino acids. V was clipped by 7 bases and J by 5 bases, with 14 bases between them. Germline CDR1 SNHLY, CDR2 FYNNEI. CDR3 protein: CASTNRVGTEAFF. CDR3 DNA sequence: TGTGCCAGCACCAACAGGGTTGGGACTGAAGCTTTCTTT.